These 15 T cell receptor beta chains originate from one sample sequenced in a study of cytomegalovirus exposure and HLA in healthy donors. With 60 Vbeta and 13 Jbeta primers, the PCR was carried out. Some clones are missing from TCRdb's copy, which holds only in-frame ones; the method was immunoSEQ multiplex PCR. Of about 110,000 clones in the sample, 60% to 80% were seen once. The specimen sequenced was PBMCs. The receptors were gathered from a man aged 40-50 years in good health and CMV-seronegative.

The chain uses TRBV7-2 and TRBJ2-7, with 8 bases fitting TRBD1. The trim removed 5 bases at V and 3 bases at J, leaving 3 bases unmatched. The CDR3 is 13 amino acids. CDR1 is SGHTA, CDR2 FQGNSA, per germline. The CDR3 spells CASSHDRGYEQYF. CDR3 sequence (DNA): TGTGCCAGCAGCCATGACAGGGGCTACGAGCAGTACTTC.

The chain recombines TRBV6-6 with TRBJ1-1; no clear D. The V gene lost 6 bases and the J gene lost 7 bases, with 12 bases spanning the gap. The CDR3 consists of 12 residues. Germline loops: CDR1 MNHNY, CDR2 SVGAGI (reference sequence). The CDR3 spells CASRQGSSEAFF. The CDR3 bases are TGTGCCAGCAGGCAAGGGAGTAGTGAAGCTTTCTTT.

J is TRBJ2-1 and V is TRBV10-3; 9 positions match TRBD2. The CDR3 runs to 14 residues. Germline V gives CDR1 ENHRY, CDR2 SYGVKD. V dropped 4 bases and J dropped 8; count of bases not matched to a gene: 6. The CDR3 reads CAISAGTSIDEQFF. In nucleotides, the CDR3 is TGTGCCATCAGTGCCGGGACTAGCATCGATGAGCAGTTCTTC.

V is TRBV7-8 and J is TRBJ2-6; D call uncertain. The CDR3 spans 18 residues. Germline CDR1 SGHVS, CDR2 FQNEAQ. Deletions cut 6 bases from V and 0 bases from J, with 18 bases between. The CDR3 sequence: CASSSNSRSSSGANVLTF. CDR3 bases: TGTGCCAGCAGTAGCAATTCGCGGAGTAGCTCTGGGGCCAACGTCCTGACTTTC.

This chain links TRBV5-6 with TRBJ2-3; a possible D gene is TRBD1 (5 bases). The CDR3 totals 14 residues. Germline V gene data show CDR1 as SGHDT and CDR2 as YYEEEE. V lost 0 bases and J lost 6, with 11 bases in between. The CDR3 DNA follows: TGTGCCAGCAGCTTGGGAAGGGGCGCTGATACGCAGTATTTT. It yields the protein CASSLGRGADTQYF.

In this sample, this clone turned up once. The V and J genes are TRBV19 and TRBJ1-2; the D gene is possibly TRBD1 (6 bases). The CDR3 has 15 amino acids. Germline CDR1 reads LNHDA; CDR2 reads SQIVND (reference sequence). The V and J ends lost 6 bases and 5 bases respectively, with 19 bases between them. The CDR3 sequence is CASSMGRGRTYGYTF. For the CDR3, the DNA is TGTGCCAGTAGCATGGGCAGGGGTAGGACTTATGGCTACACCTTC. Variable domain in full (rest from reference TRBV19 and TRBJ1-2): DGGITQSPKYLFRKEGQNVTLSCEQNLNHDAMYWYRQDPGQGLRLIYYSQIVNDFQKGDIAEGYSVSREKKESFPLTVTSAQKNPTAFYLCASSMGRGRTYGYTFGSGTRLTVV.

Ten or more counts support this clone. The rearrangement joins TRBV6-1 to TRBJ1-3; D is perhaps TRBD1 (6 bases). This CDR3 region has 15 residues. V dropped 7 bases and J dropped 1 base, with 14 bases sitting between them. Germline CDR1 MNHNS, CDR2 SASEGT. DNA for the CDR3: TGTGCCAGCACCGAAAGGGGGAGTTCTGGAAACACCATATATTTT. Its translation is CASTERGSSGNTIYF.

The chain has TRBV28 and TRBJ2-7, with 8 bases fitting TRBD1. The CDR3 has 15 residues. V lost 10 bases and J lost 1; bases outside the gene matches: 12. From germline, CDR1 is MDHEN and CDR2 SYDVKM. CDR3 DNA: TGTGCCACGGAGGACAGGGCCTTACTTTCCTACGAGCAGTACTTC. Translating it yields CATEDRALLSYEQYF.

The chain employs TRBV19 and TRBJ2-7; TRBD1 is a possible D gene (5 bases). The CDR3 length is 12 residues. Trimming pared 4 bases from V and 6 bases from J, leaving 10 bases between. From germline, CDR1 is LNHDA and CDR2 SQIVND (reference sequence). The CDR3 sequence: CASSTGYSEQYF. CDR3 sequence (DNA): TGTGCCAGTAGTACAGGGTATTCCGAGCAGTACTTC.

The J gene is TRBJ2-7, the V gene TRBV4-2; unclear D gene. The V and J ends lost 0 bases and 2 bases respectively, with 11 bases between them. The CDR3 extends over 15 amino acids. Germline assignment: CDR1 LGHNA and CDR2 YNFKEQ. The DNA of the CDR3 is TGTGCCAGCAGCCAAGATTTGGCAGGCACCTACGAGCAGTACTTC. Its translation is CASSQDLAGTYEQYF.

This sequence joins TRBV5-6 and TRBJ2-7; the D is unclear. V shed 4 bases and J shed 2 bases, with 19 bases lying between them. Germline V gene lookup returns CDR1 SGHDT and CDR2 YYEEEE. The CDR3 length is 16 residues. This CDR3 is CASSPLGQEQTYEQYF. CDR3 DNA: TGTGCCAGCAGCCCCCTCGGCCAGGAACAAACCTACGAGCAGTACTTC. The entire variable domain, with the rest obtained from reference TRBV5-6 and TRBJ2-7, is as follows: DAGVTQSPTHLIKTRGQQVTLRCSPKSGHDTVSWYQQALGQGPQFIFQYYEEEERQRGNFPDRFSGHQFPNYSSELNVNALLLGDSALYLCASSPLGQEQTYEQYFGPGTRLTVT.

This clone was counted a few times. The chain joins TRBV7-9 to TRBJ2-2; the D is unclear. V shed 4 bases and J shed 11 bases, with 11 bases lying between them. In germline, CDR1 is SEHNR, CDR2 FQNEAQ (reference sequence). The CDR3 totals 12 residues. The CDR3 reads CASSSHINELFF. CDR3 coding DNA: TGTGCCAGCAGCTCACATATCAACGAGCTGTTTTTT.

The V call is TRBV11-2, the J call TRBJ1-1; D call uncertain. This CDR3 spans 13 amino acids. Trimming pared 2 bases from V and 1 base from J, leaving 5 bases between. Germline CDR1 SGHAT, CDR2 FQNNGV. Here the CDR3 DNA reads TGTGCCAGCAGCTTACGGGGGAACACTGAAGCTTTCTTT. Amino acids: CASSLRGNTEAFF.

The chain uses TRBV5-1 and TRBJ2-7; the D gene is possibly TRBD1 (5 bases). CDR1 and CDR2 (germline): SGHRS, YFSETQ. The CDR3 runs 12 residues. V gave up 0 bases and J gave up 6 bases, with 7 bases separating them. The CDR3 sequence: CASSLAQGEQYF. The CDR3 coding sequence is TGCGCCAGCAGCTTGGCCCAGGGCGAGCAGTACTTC.

The gene calls are TRBV19 and TRBJ2-3; TRBD2 agrees at 8 bases. CDR1 and CDR2 (germline): LNHDA, SQIVND (reference sequence). V lost 6 bases, J lost 0 bases, and 2 bases stayed unmatched. The CDR3 is 14 amino acids. CDR3 nucleotide sequence: TGTGCCAGTAGGCAGCGGGGGAGCACAGATACGCAGTATTTT. Translated: CASRQRGSTDTQYF.